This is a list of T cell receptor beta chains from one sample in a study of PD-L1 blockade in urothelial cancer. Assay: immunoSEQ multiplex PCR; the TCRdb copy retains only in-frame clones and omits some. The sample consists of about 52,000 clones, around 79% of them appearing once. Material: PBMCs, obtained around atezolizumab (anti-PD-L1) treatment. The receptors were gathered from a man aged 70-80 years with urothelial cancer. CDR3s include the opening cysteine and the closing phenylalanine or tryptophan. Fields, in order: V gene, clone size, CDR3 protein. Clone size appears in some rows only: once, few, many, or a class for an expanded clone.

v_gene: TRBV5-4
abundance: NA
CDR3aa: CASSSGTGDTGELFF

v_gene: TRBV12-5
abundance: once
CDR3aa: CASGLSNDRVQPQHF

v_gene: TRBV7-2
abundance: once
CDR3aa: CASSTGQGSYTGELFF

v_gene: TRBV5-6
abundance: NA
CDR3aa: CASSTFDRGHEQYF

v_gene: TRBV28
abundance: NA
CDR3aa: CASSSLAGIGYTF

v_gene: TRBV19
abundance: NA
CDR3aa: CASSLRTNSYEQYF

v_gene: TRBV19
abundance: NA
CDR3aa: CATSFGSNQPQHF

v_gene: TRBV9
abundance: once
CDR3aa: CASSVEPSGAYNEQFF

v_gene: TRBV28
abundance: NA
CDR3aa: CASSFPGQYTDTQYF

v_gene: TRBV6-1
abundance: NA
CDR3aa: CASRGGRATYEQYF

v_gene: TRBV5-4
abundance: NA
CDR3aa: CASSVQGEETQYF